This TCR beta chain is from a study of blood T cell repertoires in COVID-19. Study background: Some COVID-19 samples were acute and others convalescent; all came from the United States, Italy and Spain. In each case, the material was cDNA or gDNA derived from T cells, B-cell-depleted T cells, or PBMCs.

Germline V gene lookup returns CDR1 SGHRS and CDR2 YFSETQ. Losses at the gene ends were 4 bases for V and 13 bases for J; bases not matched to a gene: 12. There are 15 residues in the CDR3. Original data processing: How many nucleated cells were present was estimated from reference gene primer amplification. Repertoires were generated with immunoSEQ multiplex PCR, while TCRdb's copy carries only in-frame clones and drops some. V, J and clone size are taken as reported in that table, and D and trimming were inferred from the DNA itself. The table lists around 230,000 clones, 80% to 90% of them singletons. This clone was picked up one time.

This chain uses TRBV5-1 with TRBJ1-6; TRBD1 matches at 9 bases. This TCR derives from a woman in her 40s with active or convalescent COVID-19. Material: peripheral blood. CDR3 protein: CASSGDTGGAEPLHF. Written as DNA, the CDR3 is TGCGCCAGCAGCGGAGATACAGGGGGCGCGGAGCCCCTCCACTTT.